Sequencing of this T cell receptor beta chain was carried out in a study of T cell repertoires in cytomegalovirus infection. Whole-study context: An indication of both CMV infection and matching HLA type came from public TCR beta signatures.

Via MiXCR, TCRdb re-called the reads, giving one row per CDR3 protein. The sample lists hundreds of thousands of distinct CDR3 sequences, 20% to 30% occurring once. At least ten counts were recorded for this clonotype. The antigen remains undetermined. Findings and limits, study-wide: The ex vivo response showed dominance by HLA-C-restricted CMV-specific TCR beta clonotypes.

The CDR3 is made up of 16 amino acids. CDR1 is MDHEN and CDR2 is SYDVKM in the germline V gene. The V gene end was trimmed by 7 bases and the J gene end by 3 bases; junction bases not matched to a gene: 12. Input material: CD8+ T cells from PBMCs. The sequence was collected from a human donor in good health (CMV status not recorded). Some clones in this sample may be carry-over from other donors' samples. The genes are TRBV28 and TRBJ2-7, with TRBD1 identical over 10 bases. The CDR3, as DNA: TGTGCCAGCAAGCTGGGGGGACAGGGGTCCAACTACGAGCAGTACTTC. This gives the protein CASKLGGQGSNYEQYF.